These T cell receptor beta chains were read from a single sample in a study of CXCR3-negative and CXCR3-positive naive CD8 T cells. Following a re-call of the 5' RACE reads, TCRdb has one entry per CDR3 protein and lacks DNA. The sample includes 90,000 to 100,000 distinct CDR3 sequences. Material: naive CXCR3- CD8+ T cells from blood. The receptors stem from a human donor in good health. Some clones in this sample may be carry-over from other donors' samples. Both conserved end residues are part of each CDR3. Each record gives: J gene, V gene, CDR3 protein.

J: TRBJ2-7; V: TRBV28; CDR3: CASSLGVGPGLADSYEQYF
J: TRBJ2-7; V: TRBV9; CDR3: CASSIGTGGSYEQYF
J: TRBJ2-1; V: TRBV7-7; CDR3: CASSYGLAGVGEQFF
J: TRBJ2-2; V: TRBV7-7; CDR3: CASSSPGAGTGELFF
J: TRBJ2-5; V: TRBV10-3; CDR3: CAISESRWETQYF
J: TRBJ2-7; V: TRBV29-1; CDR3: CSVEDHRGSSYEQYF
J: TRBJ2-7; V: TRBV9; CDR3: CASSPIAGFYEQYF
J: TRBJ2-1; V: TRBV11-2; CDR3: CASSWDNILAGTYNEQFF
J: TRBJ2-3; V: TRBV3-1; CDR3: CASSPPRGEADTQYF
J: TRBJ2-7; V: TRBV4-3; CDR3: CASSDDRRSGEQYF
J: TRBJ2-3; V: TRBV29-1; CDR3: CSVRSRGRYEVSDTQYF
J: TRBJ2-2; V: TRBV5-1; CDR3: CASSLVSIFLTGELFF
J: TRBJ2-3; V: TRBV5-5; CDR3: CASSLSTVTDTQYF
J: TRBJ1-2; V: TRBV7-9; CDR3: CASSFTAETKGYTF
J: TRBJ1-2; V: TRBV9; CDR3: CASTVGNTNYGYTF
J: TRBJ2-7; V: TRBV30; CDR3: CAWNPGQGAGEQYF
J: TRBJ1-4; V: TRBV7-2; CDR3: CASSFADEKLFF
J: TRBJ2-1; V: TRBV6-2/TRBV6-3; CDR3: CASSPLGEQFF
J: TRBJ2-3; V: TRBV4-1; CDR3: CASSQEGGSTDTQYF
J: TRBJ2-3; V: TRBV7-8; CDR3: CASSAVRGAVGTDTQYF
J: TRBJ1-1; V: TRBV28; CDR3: CASSASPGLWNTEAFF
J: TRBJ1-1; V: TRBV7-9; CDR3: CAGVAITEAFF
J: TRBJ2-7; V: TRBV13; CDR3: CASSPSGDYEQYF
J: TRBJ2-1; V: TRBV12-3/TRBV12-4; CDR3: CASSQQTSGSSNEQFF
J: TRBJ2-7; V: TRBV6-2/TRBV6-3; CDR3: CASSLQAGSSYEQYF
J: TRBJ2-1; V: TRBV11-1; CDR3: CASSLFYNEQLF
J: TRBJ1-1; V: TRBV6-2/TRBV6-3; CDR3: CASRPRGVGTEAFF
J: TRBJ2-1; V: TRBV3-1; CDR3: CASSQDGGDEQFF
J: TRBJ2-3; V: TRBV29-1; CDR3: CSVEGLAGDLATDTQYF
J: TRBJ2-3; V: TRBV15; CDR3: CATSRDRDTQYF
J: TRBJ1-2; V: TRBV29-1; CDR3: CSVDGSAGQGFGYTF
J: TRBJ2-7; V: TRBV4-1; CDR3: CASSPLGREVPYEQYF
J: TRBJ2-7; V: TRBV29-1; CDR3: CSVGTGTGEQYF
J: TRBJ1-1; V: TRBV4-1; CDR3: CASSHGPVTEAFF
J: TRBJ2-1; V: TRBV3-1; CDR3: CASSQGHMDNEQFF
J: TRBJ2-7; V: TRBV5-1; CDR3: CASSLAVQLGEQYF
J: TRBJ1-2; V: TRBV7-9; CDR3: CASSFQGANYGYTF